This TCR beta chain originates from a study of blood T cell repertoires in COVID-19. The sample holds one count of this clone. Method: immunoSEQ multiplex PCR; TCRdb's copy keeps in-frame clones and lacks some. The sample holds roughly 150,000 clones, approximately 83% seen once. V was trimmed by 2 bases and J by 4 bases, leaving 6 bases between them. Germline V CDR1 and CDR2: SEHNR, FQNEAQ (reference sequence). The CDR3 is 13 amino acids. The rearrangement joins TRBV7-9 to TRBJ2-4; unclear D gene. This receptor was obtained from a man in his 70s with active or convalescent COVID-19. Sequencing used peripheral blood. The CDR3: CASSLSEKNIQYF. The CDR3 nucleotides are TGTGCCAGCAGCTTATCTGAGAAAAACATTCAGTACTTC.